The rows below give T cell receptor beta chains drawn from one sample of a study of CD8 T cells in Susac syndrome. TCRdb reprocessed the immunoSEQ multiplex PCR reads with MiXCR, giving one entry per CDR3 protein. The sample shows approximately 150,000 distinct CDR3 sequences, roughly 94% of them seen only once. Sample: CD4+ T cells from PBMCs. The receptors shown here come from a human donor in good health. Both conserved end residues are part of each CDR3. The order of the fields is CDR3 protein, CDR3 DNA, D gene, J gene, CDR3 length, clone size, V gene. The D gene is left open where the match is weak. Clone size, where shown, is once, few, many, or a class for clones that have expanded.

cdr3_aa: CASSKNYNEQFF; cdr3_nt: TGCGCCAGCAGCAAGAATTACAATGAGCAGTTCTTC; d_call: -; j_call: TRBJ2-1; cdr3_length: 12; clone_size: -; v_call: TRBV5-1
cdr3_aa: CSVGQGTGELFF; cdr3_nt: TGCAGCGTTGGACAGGGCACCGGGGAGCTGTTTTTT; d_call: TRBD1; j_call: TRBJ2-2; cdr3_length: 12; clone_size: -; v_call: TRBV29-1
cdr3_aa: CSVLTGVYEQYF; cdr3_nt: TGCAGCGTCCTGACAGGGGTTTACGAGCAGTACTTC; d_call: TRBD1; j_call: TRBJ2-7; cdr3_length: 12; clone_size: -; v_call: TRBV29-1
cdr3_aa: CASSGQGGLEKLFF; cdr3_nt: TGTGCCAGCAGCGGACAGGGGGGCTTGGAAAAACTGTTTTTT; d_call: TRBD1; j_call: TRBJ1-4; cdr3_length: 14; clone_size: -; v_call: TRBV2
cdr3_aa: CASSRGSGSGNEQFF; cdr3_nt: TGCGCCAGCAGCAGAGGTAGCGGGAGTGGGAATGAGCAGTTCTTC; d_call: TRBD2; j_call: TRBJ2-1; cdr3_length: 15; clone_size: -; v_call: TRBV4-1
cdr3_aa: CASSQGSTGGLYGYTF; cdr3_nt: TGCGCCAGCAGCCAGGGGTCAACAGGGGGCCTCTATGGCTACACCTTC; d_call: TRBD1; j_call: TRBJ1-2; cdr3_length: 16; clone_size: -; v_call: TRBV4-1
cdr3_aa: CASSRGGSFQETQYF; cdr3_nt: TGTGCCAGCAGTCGGGGCGGGAGCTTCCAAGAGACCCAGTACTTC; d_call: TRBD2; j_call: TRBJ2-5; cdr3_length: 15; clone_size: -; v_call: TRBV6-4
cdr3_aa: CSASLGRVPLKNIQYF; cdr3_nt: TGCAGTGCTAGTCTCGGGAGGGTGCCTCTGAAAAACATTCAGTACTTC; d_call: TRBD2; j_call: TRBJ2-4; cdr3_length: 16; clone_size: -; v_call: TRBV20-1
cdr3_aa: CASSLASGRTSDTQYF; cdr3_nt: TGTGCCAGCAGCTTAGCTAGTGGGAGGACATCGGATACGCAGTATTTT; d_call: -; j_call: TRBJ2-3; cdr3_length: 16; clone_size: -; v_call: TRBV7-6
cdr3_aa: CASSPSSGSVYEQYF; cdr3_nt: TGCGCCAGCAGCCCCTCAAGCGGGAGTGTCTACGAGCAGTACTTC; d_call: TRBD2; j_call: TRBJ2-7; cdr3_length: 15; clone_size: -; v_call: TRBV5-1
cdr3_aa: CATSRDLGSSYNEQFF; cdr3_nt: TGTGCCACCAGCAGAGATCTCGGGAGCTCCTACAATGAGCAGTTCTTC; d_call: -; j_call: TRBJ2-1; cdr3_length: 16; clone_size: -; v_call: TRBV15
cdr3_aa: CASSPGTDNYEQYF; cdr3_nt: TGTGCCAGCTCACCCGGGACGGATAACTACGAGCAGTACTTC; d_call: -; j_call: TRBJ2-7; cdr3_length: 14; clone_size: -; v_call: TRBV18
cdr3_aa: CASSPPDRVKIYEQYF; cdr3_nt: TGTGCCAGCTCACCACCCGACAGGGTAAAAATCTACGAGCAGTACTTC; d_call: TRBD1; j_call: TRBJ2-7; cdr3_length: 16; clone_size: -; v_call: TRBV18
cdr3_aa: CAASGLYEQYF; cdr3_nt: TGTGCTGCCTCAGGTTTGTACGAGCAGTACTTC; d_call: -; j_call: TRBJ2-7; cdr3_length: 11; clone_size: -; v_call: TRBV10-3
cdr3_aa: CASSLLAGGPSTDTQYF; cdr3_nt: TGTGCCAGCAGCTTGCTAGCGGGAGGGCCTAGCACAGATACGCAGTATTTT; d_call: TRBD2; j_call: TRBJ2-3; cdr3_length: 17; clone_size: -; v_call: TRBV5-6
cdr3_aa: CASSQRVNTEAFF; cdr3_nt: TGTGCCAGCAGTCAGAGGGTGAACACTGAAGCTTTCTTT; d_call: -; j_call: TRBJ1-1; cdr3_length: 13; clone_size: -; v_call: TRBV7-2
cdr3_aa: CASRTGTDLYEQYF; cdr3_nt: TGTGCCAGCAGGACCGGGACGGACCTCTACGAGCAGTACTTC; d_call: -; j_call: TRBJ2-7; cdr3_length: 14; clone_size: -; v_call: TRBV28
cdr3_aa: CASSYSGGRENYGYTF; cdr3_nt: TGTGCCAGCAGTTACTCCGGGGGTCGGGAGAACTATGGCTACACCTTC; d_call: -; j_call: TRBJ1-2; cdr3_length: 16; clone_size: -; v_call: TRBV6-2/TRBV6-3
cdr3_aa: CASSRTGSGYTF; cdr3_nt: TGTGCCAGCAGTCGGACAGGGTCCGGCTACACCTTC; d_call: TRBD1; j_call: TRBJ1-2; cdr3_length: 12; clone_size: -; v_call: TRBV3-1
cdr3_aa: CASSLGLGGNTNQPQHF; cdr3_nt: TGTGCCAGCAGTTTAGGGCTTGGAGGGAATACCAATCAGCCCCAGCATTTT; d_call: -; j_call: TRBJ1-5; cdr3_length: 17; clone_size: -; v_call: TRBV12-3/TRBV12-4
cdr3_aa: CASSGGNGYTF; cdr3_nt: TGTGCCAGTAGTGGAGGGAATGGCTACACCTTC; d_call: -; j_call: TRBJ1-2; cdr3_length: 11; clone_size: -; v_call: TRBV19
cdr3_aa: CASSLDRGGQEKLFF; cdr3_nt: TGTGCCAGCAGCTTGGACAGGGGCGGTCAGGAAAAACTGTTTTTT; d_call: TRBD1; j_call: TRBJ1-4; cdr3_length: 15; clone_size: -; v_call: TRBV12-3/TRBV12-4
cdr3_aa: CASSHRRTGEVYF; cdr3_nt: TGTGCCAGCAGCCATCGTCGGACAGGGGAGGTCTATTTT; d_call: TRBD1; j_call: TRBJ1-3; cdr3_length: 13; clone_size: -; v_call: TRBV3-1
cdr3_aa: CASSYPDRGQGAFNYGYTF; cdr3_nt: TGTGCCAGCAGTTACCCCGACCGGGGGCAGGGCGCATTTAACTATGGCTACACCTTC; d_call: -; j_call: TRBJ1-2; cdr3_length: 19; clone_size: once; v_call: TRBV6-2/TRBV6-3
cdr3_aa: CASSLPERPDTQYF; cdr3_nt: TGTGCCAGCAGCTTGCCGGAGCGTCCAGATACGCAGTATTTT; d_call: -; j_call: TRBJ2-3; cdr3_length: 14; clone_size: -; v_call: TRBV5-4
cdr3_aa: CASFERRTNTEAFF; cdr3_nt: TGTGCCAGCTTCGAGCGTCGGACGAACACTGAAGCTTTCTTT; d_call: -; j_call: TRBJ1-1; cdr3_length: 14; clone_size: -; v_call: TRBV2
cdr3_aa: CASSLGQPDNIQYF; cdr3_nt: TGTGCCAGCAGCTTGGGACAGCCGGACAACATTCAGTACTTC; d_call: TRBD1; j_call: TRBJ2-4; cdr3_length: 14; clone_size: -; v_call: TRBV7-8
cdr3_aa: CASSLGLAGDTGELFF; cdr3_nt: TGTGCCAGCAGCTTGGGGCTAGCGGGAGACACCGGGGAGCTGTTTTTT; d_call: TRBD2; j_call: TRBJ2-2; cdr3_length: 16; clone_size: -; v_call: TRBV5-4
cdr3_aa: CSMVAEFSYNEQFF; cdr3_nt: TGCAGCATGGTAGCGGAATTCTCCTACAATGAGCAGTTCTTC; d_call: -; j_call: TRBJ2-1; cdr3_length: 14; clone_size: once; v_call: TRBV29-1
cdr3_aa: CASSSPPGDVGEQYF; cdr3_nt: TGTGCCAGCAGTTCCCCCCCAGGGGATGTCGGGGAGCAGTACTTC; d_call: -; j_call: TRBJ2-7; cdr3_length: 15; clone_size: once; v_call: TRBV28
cdr3_aa: CASSFLAGRAPEAFF; cdr3_nt: TGTGCCAGCAGTTTCCTGGCAGGTAGGGCTCCTGAAGCTTTCTTT; d_call: -; j_call: TRBJ1-1; cdr3_length: 15; clone_size: -; v_call: TRBV27
cdr3_aa: CASSAGQDLEQYF; cdr3_nt: TGTGCCAGCAGCGCAGGACAGGACCTTGAGCAGTACTTC; d_call: TRBD1; j_call: TRBJ2-7; cdr3_length: 13; clone_size: -; v_call: TRBV7-3
cdr3_aa: CASSQPGREQPQHF; cdr3_nt: TGTGCCAGCAGTCAACCCGGGCGGGAACAGCCCCAGCATTTT; d_call: -; j_call: TRBJ1-5; cdr3_length: 14; clone_size: -; v_call: TRBV6-6
cdr3_aa: CASSPDGTYGYTF; cdr3_nt: TGCGCCAGCAGCCCGGACGGAACCTATGGCTACACCTTC; d_call: -; j_call: TRBJ1-2; cdr3_length: 13; clone_size: -; v_call: TRBV5-1
cdr3_aa: CASSIGYDLNYGYTF; cdr3_nt: TGTGCCAGTAGTATCGGGTACGACCTTAACTATGGCTACACCTTC; d_call: -; j_call: TRBJ1-2; cdr3_length: 15; clone_size: once; v_call: TRBV19
cdr3_aa: CASSLEGGYAGELFF; cdr3_nt: TGTGCCAGCAGTTTGGAGGGAGGGTATGCCGGGGAGCTGTTTTTT; d_call: TRBD2; j_call: TRBJ2-2; cdr3_length: 15; clone_size: once; v_call: TRBV12-3/TRBV12-4
cdr3_aa: CASSGTAANEKLFF; cdr3_nt: TGTGCCAGCTCCGGGACAGCCGCTAATGAAAAACTGTTTTTT; d_call: TRBD1; j_call: TRBJ1-4; cdr3_length: 14; clone_size: -; v_call: TRBV18